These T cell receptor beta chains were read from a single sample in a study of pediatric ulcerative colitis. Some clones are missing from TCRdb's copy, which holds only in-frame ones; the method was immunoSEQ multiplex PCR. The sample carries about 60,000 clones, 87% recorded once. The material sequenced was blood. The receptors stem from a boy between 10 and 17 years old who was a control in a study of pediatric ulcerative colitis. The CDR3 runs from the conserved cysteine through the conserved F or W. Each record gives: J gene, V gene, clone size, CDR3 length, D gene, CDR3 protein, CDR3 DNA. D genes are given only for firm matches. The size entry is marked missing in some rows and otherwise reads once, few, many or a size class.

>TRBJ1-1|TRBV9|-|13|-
CASSVGPNTEAFF
TGTGCCAGCAGCGTAGGACCTAACACTGAAGCTTTCTTT
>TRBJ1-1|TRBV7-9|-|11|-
CAGEWGTEAFF
TGTGCCGGAGAGTGGGGGACTGAAGCTTTCTTT
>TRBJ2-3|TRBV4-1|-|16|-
CASSPLGTEVTDTQYF
TGCGCCAGCAGCCCCCTGGGGACGGAAGTCACAGATACGCAGTATTTT
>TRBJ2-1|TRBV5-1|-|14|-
CASSLVAGRNEQFF
TGCGCCAGCAGCTTGGTGGCGGGACGGAATGAGCAGTTCTTC
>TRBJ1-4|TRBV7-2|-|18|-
CASSFAIEPTATNEKLFF
TGTGCCAGCAGCTTTGCTATTGAGCCTACTGCAACTAATGAAAAACTGTTTTTT
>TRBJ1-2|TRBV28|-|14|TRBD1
CASSWGQGSYGYTF
TGTGCCAGCAGTTGGGGACAGGGTAGCTATGGCTACACCTTC
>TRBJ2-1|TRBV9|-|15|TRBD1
CASSSGQGIFYEQFF
TGTGCCAGCAGCTCCGGACAGGGGATCTTCTATGAGCAGTTCTTC
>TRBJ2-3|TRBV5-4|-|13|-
CASSPTTADTQYF
TGTGCCAGCAGCCCTACCACGGCAGATACGCAGTATTTT
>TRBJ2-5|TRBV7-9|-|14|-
CASSFRGTVETQYF
TGTGCCAGCAGCTTTCGGGGGACAGTAGAGACCCAGTACTTC
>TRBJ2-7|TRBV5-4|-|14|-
CASSLSGPYYEQYF
TGTGCCAGCAGCTTATCGGGACCGTACTACGAGCAGTACTTC
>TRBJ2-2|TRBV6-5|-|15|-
CASRVLDGNTGELFF
TGTGCCAGCAGGGTACTGGACGGGAACACCGGGGAGCTGTTTTTT
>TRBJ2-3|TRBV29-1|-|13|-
CSVEGGSTDTQYF
TGCAGCGTTGAGGGCGGTAGCACAGATACGCAGTATTTT
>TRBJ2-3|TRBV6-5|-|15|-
CASSYSRSLGGAQYF
TGTGCCAGCAGTTACTCGAGGTCTCTGGGCGGTGCGCAGTATTTT
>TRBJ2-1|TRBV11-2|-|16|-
CASSSSNLAPTDEQFF
TGTGCCAGCAGCTCCAGCAACCTAGCCCCGACGGATGAGCAGTTCTTC
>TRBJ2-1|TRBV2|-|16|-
CASSERDISSYNEQFF
TGTGCCAGCAGTGAAAGGGACATCAGCTCCTACAATGAGCAGTTCTTC
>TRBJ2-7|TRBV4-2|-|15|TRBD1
CASSPGTGTGYEQYF
TGTGCCAGCAGCCCGGGGACCGGGACAGGATACGAGCAGTACTTC
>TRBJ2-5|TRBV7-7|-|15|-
CASSVSLGSQETQYF
TGTGCTAGCAGCGTTAGCTTGGGGAGTCAAGAGACCCAGTACTTC
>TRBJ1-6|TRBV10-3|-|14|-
CAISGGGYNSPLHF
TGTGCCATCAGTGGTGGTGGATATAATTCACCCCTCCACTTT
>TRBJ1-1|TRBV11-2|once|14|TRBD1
CASSGGTGGEGAFF
TGTGCCAGCAGCGGGGGGACAGGGGGCGAAGGAGCTTTCTTT
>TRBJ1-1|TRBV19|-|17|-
CASTSKGSGQKKTEAFF
TGTGCCAGTACCTCGAAGGGGTCGGGGCAGAAGAAGACTGAAGCTTTCTTT
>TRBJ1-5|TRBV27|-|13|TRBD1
CASLKGDSQPQHF
TGTGCCAGCCTTAAGGGGGACAGCCAGCCCCAGCATTTT
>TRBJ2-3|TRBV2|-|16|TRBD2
CASSELSGRATDTQYF
TGTGCCAGCAGTGAACTCAGCGGGAGGGCCACAGATACGCAGTATTTT
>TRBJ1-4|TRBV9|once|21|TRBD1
CASSERPGTGGYKGVNEKLFF
TGTGCCAGCAGCGAAAGACCCGGGACAGGGGGCTACAAAGGAGTGAATGAAAAACTGTTTTTT
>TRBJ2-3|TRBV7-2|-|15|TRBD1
CASSLVWQGADTQYF
TGTGCCAGCAGCTTAGTTTGGCAGGGGGCAGATACGCAGTATTTT
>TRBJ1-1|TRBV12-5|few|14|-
CASGIGQRGTEAFF
TGTGCTAGTGGTATCGGACAGCGCGGGACTGAAGCTTTCTTT
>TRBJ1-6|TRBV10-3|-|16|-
CAISESLDLPNSPLHF
TGTGCCATCAGTGAGTCCCTGGACTTACCCAATTCACCCCTCCACTTT
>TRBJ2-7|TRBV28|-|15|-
CASSATGRTGYEQYF
TGTGCCAGCAGTGCCACCGGGCGGACCGGCTACGAGCAGTACTTC
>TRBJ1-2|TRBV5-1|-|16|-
CASSLAGPTDSYGYTF
TGCGCCAGCAGCTTGGCGGGACCCACCGACTCCTATGGCTACACCTTC
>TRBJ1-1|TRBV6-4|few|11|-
CAIQGRPEAFF
TGTGCCATTCAGGGGAGGCCTGAAGCTTTCTTT
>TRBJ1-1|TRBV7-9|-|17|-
CASSLIPASKTDTEAFF
TGTGCCAGCAGCTTAATCCCAGCGAGTAAAACCGACACTGAAGCTTTCTTT
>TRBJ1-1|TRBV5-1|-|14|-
CASSWAQANTEAFF
TGCGCCAGCAGCTGGGCCCAGGCGAACACTGAAGCTTTCTTT
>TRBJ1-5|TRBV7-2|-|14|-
CASSLLLSNQPQHF
TGTGCCAGCAGCTTATTGCTGAGCAATCAGCCCCAGCATTTT
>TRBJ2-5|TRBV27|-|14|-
CASSLSGVKETQYF
TGTGCCAGCAGTTTATCCGGGGTCAAAGAGACCCAGTACTTC
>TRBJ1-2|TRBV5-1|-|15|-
CASSEDSDRNYGYTF
TGCGCCAGCAGCGAAGACAGCGATCGAAACTATGGCTACACCTTC
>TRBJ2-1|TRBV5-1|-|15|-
CASSLGPDSFNEQFF
TGCGCCAGCAGCTTGGGACCGGACTCCTTCAATGAGCAGTTCTTC
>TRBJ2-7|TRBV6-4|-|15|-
CASSGSGTEAYEQYF
TGTGCCAGCAGTGGCTCCGGGACCGAGGCCTACGAGCAGTACTTC
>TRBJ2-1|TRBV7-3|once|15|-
CASSFTSGSVEEQFF
TGTGCCAGCAGCTTCACAAGTGGGTCCGTGGAGGAGCAGTTCTTC
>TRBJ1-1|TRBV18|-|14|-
CASSPTVNVPEAFF
TGTGCCAGCTCACCGACAGTCAACGTCCCTGAAGCTTTCTTT
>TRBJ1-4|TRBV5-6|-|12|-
CASSLTTGKPFF
TGTGCCAGCAGCTTAACCACAGGGAAGCCTTTTTTT
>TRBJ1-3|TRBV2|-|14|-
CASSEGEPGNTIYF
TGTGCCAGCAGTGAGGGGGAACCTGGAAACACCATATATTTT
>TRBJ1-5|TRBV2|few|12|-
CASTGGNRPQHF
TGTGCCAGCACGGGAGGCAATAGGCCCCAGCATTTT
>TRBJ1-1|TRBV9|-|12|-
CASSVVSDEAFF
TGTGCCAGCAGCGTAGTTTCAGATGAAGCTTTCTTT